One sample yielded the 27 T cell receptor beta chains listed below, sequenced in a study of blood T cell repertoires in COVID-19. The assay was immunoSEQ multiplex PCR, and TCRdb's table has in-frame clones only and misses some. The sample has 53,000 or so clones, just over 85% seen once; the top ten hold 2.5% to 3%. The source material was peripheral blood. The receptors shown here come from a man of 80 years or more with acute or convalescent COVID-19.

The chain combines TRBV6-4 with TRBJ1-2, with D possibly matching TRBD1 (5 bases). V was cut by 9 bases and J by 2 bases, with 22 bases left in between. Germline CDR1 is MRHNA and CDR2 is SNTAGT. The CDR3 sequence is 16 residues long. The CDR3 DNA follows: TGTGCCAGGCATTCAAGGGGCTCCATGCTCAACTATGGCTACACCTTC. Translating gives CARHSRGSMLNYGYTF.

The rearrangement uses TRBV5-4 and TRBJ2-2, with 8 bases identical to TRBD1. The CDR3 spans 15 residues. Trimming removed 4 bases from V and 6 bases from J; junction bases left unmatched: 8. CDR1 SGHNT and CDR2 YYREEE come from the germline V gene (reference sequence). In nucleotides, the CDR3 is TGTGCCAGCAGCAAGACAGGGGCTCAGGCCGGGGAGCTGTTTTTT. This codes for CASSKTGAQAGELFF.

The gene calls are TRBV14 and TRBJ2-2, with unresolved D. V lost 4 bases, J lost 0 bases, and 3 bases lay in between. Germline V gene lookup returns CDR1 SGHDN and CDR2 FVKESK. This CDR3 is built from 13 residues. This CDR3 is CASSPANTGELFF. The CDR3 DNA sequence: TGTGCCAGCAGCCCAGCGAACACCGGGGAGCTGTTTTTT.

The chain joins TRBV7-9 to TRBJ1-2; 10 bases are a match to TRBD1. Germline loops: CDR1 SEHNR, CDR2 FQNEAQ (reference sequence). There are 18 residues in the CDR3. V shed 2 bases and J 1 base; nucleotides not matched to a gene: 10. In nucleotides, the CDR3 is TGTGCCAGCAGCTTAAGTTTGGGACAGGGGCCTTTTAACTATGGCTACACCTTC. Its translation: CASSLSLGQGPFNYGYTF.

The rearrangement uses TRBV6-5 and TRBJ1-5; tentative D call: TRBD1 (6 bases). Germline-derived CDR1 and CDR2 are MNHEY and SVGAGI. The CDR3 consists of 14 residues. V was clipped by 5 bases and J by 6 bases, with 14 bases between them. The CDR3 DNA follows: TGTGCCAGCAGTCTTACAGGGTCCGGTCAGCCCCAGCATTTT. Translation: CASSLTGSGQPQHF.

The CDR3 region is CASSIEDRGPSGANVLTF. CDR3 nucleotide sequence: TGTGCCAGTAGTATAGAGGACAGGGGTCCGTCAGGGGCCAACGTCCTGACTTTC. The genes are TRBV19 and TRBJ2-6; 9 bases agree with TRBD1. Trimming cost V 0 bases and J 4 bases; bases outside gene matches: 7. CDR1 and CDR2 (germline): LNHDA, SQIVND (reference sequence). The CDR3 consists of 18 residues. The full variable domain, with the rest looked up from reference TRBV19 and TRBJ2-6, is DGGITQSPKYLFRKEGQNVTLSCEQNLNHDAMYWYRQDPGQGLRLIYYSQIVNDFQKGDIAEGYSVSREKKESFPLTVTSAQKNPTAFYLCASSIEDRGPSGANVLTFGAGSRLTVL.

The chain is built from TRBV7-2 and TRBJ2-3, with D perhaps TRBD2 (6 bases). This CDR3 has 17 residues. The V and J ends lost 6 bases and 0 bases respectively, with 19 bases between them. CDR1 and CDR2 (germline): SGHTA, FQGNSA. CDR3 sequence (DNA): TGTGCCAGCAGATCTCCGGGACTGAGAGTAAGCACAGATACGCAGTATTTT. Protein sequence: CASRSPGLRVSTDTQYF.

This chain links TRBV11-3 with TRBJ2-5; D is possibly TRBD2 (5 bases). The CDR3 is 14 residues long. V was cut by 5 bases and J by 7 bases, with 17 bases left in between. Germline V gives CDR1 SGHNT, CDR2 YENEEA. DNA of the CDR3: TGTGCCAGCAGCCCCCGCCATCACGAGGGGACCCAGTACTTC. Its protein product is CASSPRHHEGTQYF.

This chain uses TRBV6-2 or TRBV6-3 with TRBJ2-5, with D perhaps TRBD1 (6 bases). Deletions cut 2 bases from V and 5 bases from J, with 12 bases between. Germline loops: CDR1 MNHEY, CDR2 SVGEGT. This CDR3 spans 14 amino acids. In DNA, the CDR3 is TGTGCCAGCAGTTACGGGGGCCTAGGGGAGACCCAGTACTTC. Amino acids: CASSYGGLGETQYF.

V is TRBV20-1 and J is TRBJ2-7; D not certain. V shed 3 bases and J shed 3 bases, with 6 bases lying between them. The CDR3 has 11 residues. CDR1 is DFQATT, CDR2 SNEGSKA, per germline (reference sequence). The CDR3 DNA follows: TGCAGTGCTAGGAGGAGCTACGAGCAGTACTTC. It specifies CSARRSYEQYF.

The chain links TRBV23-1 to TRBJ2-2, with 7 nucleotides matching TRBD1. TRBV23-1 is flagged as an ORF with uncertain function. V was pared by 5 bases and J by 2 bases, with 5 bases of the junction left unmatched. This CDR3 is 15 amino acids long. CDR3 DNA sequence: TGCGCCAGCAGTTTCACAGGGGCTAACACCGGGGAGCTGTTTTTT. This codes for CASSFTGANTGELFF.

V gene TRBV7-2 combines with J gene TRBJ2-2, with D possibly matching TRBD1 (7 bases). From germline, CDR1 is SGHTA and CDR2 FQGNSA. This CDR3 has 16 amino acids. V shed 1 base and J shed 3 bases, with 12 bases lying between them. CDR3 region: CASSLVAGGYTGELFF. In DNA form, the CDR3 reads TGTGCCAGCAGCTTAGTGGCAGGGGGGTACACCGGGGAGCTGTTTTTT.

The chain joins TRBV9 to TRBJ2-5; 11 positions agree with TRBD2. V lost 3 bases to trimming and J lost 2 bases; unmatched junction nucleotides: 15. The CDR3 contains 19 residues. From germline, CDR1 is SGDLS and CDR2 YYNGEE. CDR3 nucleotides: TGTGCCAGCAGCGCTGGACTAGCGGGCCGACTGGTAGGTCAAGAGACCCAGTACTTC. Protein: CASSAGLAGRLVGQETQYF.

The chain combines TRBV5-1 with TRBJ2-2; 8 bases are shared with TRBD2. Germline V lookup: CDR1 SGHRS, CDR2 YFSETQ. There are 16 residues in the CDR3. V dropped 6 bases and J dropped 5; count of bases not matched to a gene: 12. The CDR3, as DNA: TGCGCCAGCACCCCGGGGGGGCCCTCGAGGACCGGGGAGCTGTTTTTT. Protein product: CASTPGGPSRTGELFF.

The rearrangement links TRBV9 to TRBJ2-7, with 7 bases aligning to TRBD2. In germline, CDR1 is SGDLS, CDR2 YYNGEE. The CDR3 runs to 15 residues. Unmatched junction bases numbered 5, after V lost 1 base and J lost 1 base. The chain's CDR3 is CASSVPRGVSYEQYF. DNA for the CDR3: TGTGCCAGCAGCGTACCTCGGGGGGTGTCCTACGAGCAGTACTTC.

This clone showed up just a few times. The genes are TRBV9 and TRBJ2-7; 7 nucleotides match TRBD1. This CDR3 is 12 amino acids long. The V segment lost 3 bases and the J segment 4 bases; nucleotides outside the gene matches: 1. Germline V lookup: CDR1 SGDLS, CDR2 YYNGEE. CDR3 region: CASSATGYEQYF. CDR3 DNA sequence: TGTGCCAGCAGCGCGACAGGGTACGAGCAGTACTTC.

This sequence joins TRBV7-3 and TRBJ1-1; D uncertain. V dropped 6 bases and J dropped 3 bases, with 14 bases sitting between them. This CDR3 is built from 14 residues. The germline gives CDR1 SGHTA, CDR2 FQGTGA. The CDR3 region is CASRAGNGDTEAFF. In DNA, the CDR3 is TGTGCCAGCAGAGCGGGCAATGGGGACACTGAAGCTTTCTTT. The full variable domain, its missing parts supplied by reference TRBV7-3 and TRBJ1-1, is GAGVSQTPSNKVTEKGKYVELRCDPISGHTALYWYRQSLGQGPEFLIYFQGTGAADDSGLPNDRFFAVRPEGSVSTLKIQRTERGDSAVYLCASRAGNGDTEAFFGQGTRLTVV.

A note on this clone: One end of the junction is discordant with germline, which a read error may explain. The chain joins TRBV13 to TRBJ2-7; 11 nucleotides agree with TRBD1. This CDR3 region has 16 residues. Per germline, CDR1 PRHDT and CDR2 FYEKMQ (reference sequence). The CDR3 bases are TGTGCCCGCAGCCGGGGGACAGGGGGTTGGGGTTACGAGCAGTACTTC. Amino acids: CARSRGTGGWGYEQYF.

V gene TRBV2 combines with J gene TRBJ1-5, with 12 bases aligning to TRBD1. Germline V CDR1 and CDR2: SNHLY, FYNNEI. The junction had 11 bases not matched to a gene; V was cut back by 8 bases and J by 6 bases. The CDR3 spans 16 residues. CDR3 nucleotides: TGTGCCAGCGGGGGACAGGGGGCTAGGGGGAGTCAGCCCCAGCATTTT. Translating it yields CASGGQGARGSQPQHF.

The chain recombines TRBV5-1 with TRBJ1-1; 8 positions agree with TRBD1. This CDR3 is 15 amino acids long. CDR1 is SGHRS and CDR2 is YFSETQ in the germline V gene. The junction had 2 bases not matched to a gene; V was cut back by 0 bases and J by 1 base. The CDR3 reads CASSLDGQGNTEAFF. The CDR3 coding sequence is TGCGCCAGCAGCTTGGACGGACAGGGGAACACTGAAGCTTTCTTT.

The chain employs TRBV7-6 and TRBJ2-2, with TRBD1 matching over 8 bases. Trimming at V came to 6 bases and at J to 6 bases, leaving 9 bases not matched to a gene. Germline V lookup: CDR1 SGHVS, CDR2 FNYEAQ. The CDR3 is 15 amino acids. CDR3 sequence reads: CASSITGGGAGELFF. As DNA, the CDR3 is TGTGCCAGCAGTATAACAGGGGGAGGCGCCGGGGAGCTGTTTTTT.

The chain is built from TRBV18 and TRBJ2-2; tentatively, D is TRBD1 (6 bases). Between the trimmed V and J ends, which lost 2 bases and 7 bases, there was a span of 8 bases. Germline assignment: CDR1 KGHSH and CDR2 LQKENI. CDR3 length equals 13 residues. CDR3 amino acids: CASSPSTGGELFF. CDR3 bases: TGTGCCAGCTCACCATCGACAGGCGGGGAGCTGTTTTTT.

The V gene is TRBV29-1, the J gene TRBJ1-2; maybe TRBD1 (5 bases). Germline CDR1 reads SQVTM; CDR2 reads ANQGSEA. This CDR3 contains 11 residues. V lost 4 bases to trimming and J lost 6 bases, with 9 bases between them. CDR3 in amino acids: CSVGREDGYTF. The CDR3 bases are TGCAGCGTTGGCAGGGAGGATGGCTACACCTTC.

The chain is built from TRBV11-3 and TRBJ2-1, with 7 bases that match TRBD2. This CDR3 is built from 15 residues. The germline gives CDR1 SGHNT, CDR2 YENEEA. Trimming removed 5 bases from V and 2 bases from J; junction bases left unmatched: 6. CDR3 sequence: CASSTRGGTYNEQFF. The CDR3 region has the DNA TGTGCCAGCAGCACGCGCGGGGGTACCTACAATGAGCAGTTCTTC. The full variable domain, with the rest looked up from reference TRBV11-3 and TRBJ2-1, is EAGVVQSPRYKIIEKKQPVAFWCNPISGHNTLYWYLQNLGQGPELLIRYENEEAVDDSQLPKDRFSAERLKGVDSTLKIQPAELGDSAVYLCASSTRGGTYNEQFFGPGTRLTVL.

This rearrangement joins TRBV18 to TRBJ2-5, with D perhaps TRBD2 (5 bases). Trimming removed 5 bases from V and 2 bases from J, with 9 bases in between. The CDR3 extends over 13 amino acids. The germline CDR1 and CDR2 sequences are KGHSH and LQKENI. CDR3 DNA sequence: TGTGCCAGCTCATTAGGACTTCAAGAGACCCAGTACTTC. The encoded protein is CASSLGLQETQYF.

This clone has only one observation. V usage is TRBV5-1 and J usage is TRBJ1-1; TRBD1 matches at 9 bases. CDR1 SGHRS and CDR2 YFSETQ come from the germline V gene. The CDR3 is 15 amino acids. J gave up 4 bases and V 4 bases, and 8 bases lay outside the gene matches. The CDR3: CASSQEQGARTEAFF. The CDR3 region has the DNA TGCGCCAGCAGCCAAGAACAGGGGGCGCGCACTGAAGCTTTCTTT.

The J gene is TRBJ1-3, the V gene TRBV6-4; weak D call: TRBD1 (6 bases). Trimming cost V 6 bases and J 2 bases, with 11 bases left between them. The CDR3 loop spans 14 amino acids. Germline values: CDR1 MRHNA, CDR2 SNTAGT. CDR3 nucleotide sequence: TGTGCCAGCAGCCAACAGGGTCCTGGAAACACCATATATTTT. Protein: CASSQQGPGNTIYF.